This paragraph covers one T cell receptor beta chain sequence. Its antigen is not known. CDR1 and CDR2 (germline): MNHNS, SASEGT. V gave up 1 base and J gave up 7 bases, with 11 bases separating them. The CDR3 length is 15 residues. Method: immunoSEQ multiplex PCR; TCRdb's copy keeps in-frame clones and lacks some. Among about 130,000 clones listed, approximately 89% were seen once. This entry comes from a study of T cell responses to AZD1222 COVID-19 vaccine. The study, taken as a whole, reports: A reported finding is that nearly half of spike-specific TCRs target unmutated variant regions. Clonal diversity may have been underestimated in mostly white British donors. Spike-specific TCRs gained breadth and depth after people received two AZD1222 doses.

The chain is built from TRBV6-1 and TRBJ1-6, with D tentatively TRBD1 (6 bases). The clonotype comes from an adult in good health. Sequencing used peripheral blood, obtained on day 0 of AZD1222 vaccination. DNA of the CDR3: TGTGCCAGCAGTGAAGGCCCAGGGGCGAATTCACCCCTCCACTTT. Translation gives CASSEGPGANSPLHF.